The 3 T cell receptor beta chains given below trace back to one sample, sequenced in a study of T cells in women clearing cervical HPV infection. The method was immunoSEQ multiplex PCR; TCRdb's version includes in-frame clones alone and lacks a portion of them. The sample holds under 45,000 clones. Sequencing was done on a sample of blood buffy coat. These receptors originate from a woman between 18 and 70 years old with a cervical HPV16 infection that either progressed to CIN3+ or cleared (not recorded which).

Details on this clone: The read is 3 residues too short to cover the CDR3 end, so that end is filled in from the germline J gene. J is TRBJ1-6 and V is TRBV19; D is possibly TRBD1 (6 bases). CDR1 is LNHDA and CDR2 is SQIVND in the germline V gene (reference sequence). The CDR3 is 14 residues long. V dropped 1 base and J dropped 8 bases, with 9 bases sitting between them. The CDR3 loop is CASSIAGADSPLHF. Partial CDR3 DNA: TGTGCCAGTAGTATAGCAGGGGCTGATTCACCC.

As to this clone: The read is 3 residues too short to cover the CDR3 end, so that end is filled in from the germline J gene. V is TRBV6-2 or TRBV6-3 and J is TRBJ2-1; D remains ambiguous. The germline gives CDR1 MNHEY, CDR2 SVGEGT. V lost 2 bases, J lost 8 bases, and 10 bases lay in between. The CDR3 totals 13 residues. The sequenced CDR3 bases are TGTGCCAGCAGTTACCTATGGTTGGATGAG. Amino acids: CASSYLWLDE. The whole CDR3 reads CASSYLWLDEQFF.

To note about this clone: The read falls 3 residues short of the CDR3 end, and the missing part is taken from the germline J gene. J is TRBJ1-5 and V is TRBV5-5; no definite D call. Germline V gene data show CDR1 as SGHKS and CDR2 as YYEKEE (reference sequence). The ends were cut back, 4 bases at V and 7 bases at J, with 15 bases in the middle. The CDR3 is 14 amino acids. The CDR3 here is CASSADLGGQPQHF. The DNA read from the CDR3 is TGTGCCAGCAGCGCGGACTTGGGCGGGCAGCCC.